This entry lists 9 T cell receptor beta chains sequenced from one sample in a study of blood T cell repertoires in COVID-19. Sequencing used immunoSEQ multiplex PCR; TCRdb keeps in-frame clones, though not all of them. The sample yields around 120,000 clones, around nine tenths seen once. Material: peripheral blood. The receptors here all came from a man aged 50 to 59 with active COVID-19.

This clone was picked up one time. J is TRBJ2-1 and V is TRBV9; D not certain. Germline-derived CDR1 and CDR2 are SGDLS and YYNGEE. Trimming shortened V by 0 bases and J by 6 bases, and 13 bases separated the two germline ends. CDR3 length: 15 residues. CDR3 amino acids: CASSVGAITRNEQFF. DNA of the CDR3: TGTGCCAGCAGCGTAGGCGCTATCACTCGCAATGAGCAGTTCTTC.

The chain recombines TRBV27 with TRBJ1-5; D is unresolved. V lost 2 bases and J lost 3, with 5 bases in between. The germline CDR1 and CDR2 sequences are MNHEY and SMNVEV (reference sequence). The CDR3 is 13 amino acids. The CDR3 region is CASSLSNNQPQHF. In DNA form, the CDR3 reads TGTGCCAGCAGTTTAAGCAACAATCAGCCCCAGCATTTT.

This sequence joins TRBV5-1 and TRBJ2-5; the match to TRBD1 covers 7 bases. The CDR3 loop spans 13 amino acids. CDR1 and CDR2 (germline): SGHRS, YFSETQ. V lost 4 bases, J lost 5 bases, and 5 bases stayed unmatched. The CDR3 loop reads CASSLTGSETQYF. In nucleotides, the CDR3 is TGCGCCAGCAGCCTGACAGGGTCGGAGACCCAGTACTTC.

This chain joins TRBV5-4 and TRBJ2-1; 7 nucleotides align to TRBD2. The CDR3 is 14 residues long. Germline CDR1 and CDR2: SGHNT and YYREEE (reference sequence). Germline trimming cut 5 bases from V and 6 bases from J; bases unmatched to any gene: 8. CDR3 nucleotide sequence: TGTGCCAGCAGACCAAGCGGGGCCTCCAATGAGCAGTTCTTC. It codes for CASRPSGASNEQFF.

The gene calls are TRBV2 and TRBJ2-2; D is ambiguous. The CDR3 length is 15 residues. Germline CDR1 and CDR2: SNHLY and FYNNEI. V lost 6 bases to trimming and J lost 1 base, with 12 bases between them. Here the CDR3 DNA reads TGTGCCAGCAGGGCGCTGAGGCAGAACACCGGGGAGCTGTTTTTT. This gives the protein CASRALRQNTGELFF.

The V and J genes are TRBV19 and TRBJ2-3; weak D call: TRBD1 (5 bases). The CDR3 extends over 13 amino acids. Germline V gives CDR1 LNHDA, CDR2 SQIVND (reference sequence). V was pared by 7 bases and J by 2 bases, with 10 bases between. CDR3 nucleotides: TGTGCCAGTAATGACAGACACACAGATACGCAGTATTTT. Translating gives CASNDRHTDTQYF.

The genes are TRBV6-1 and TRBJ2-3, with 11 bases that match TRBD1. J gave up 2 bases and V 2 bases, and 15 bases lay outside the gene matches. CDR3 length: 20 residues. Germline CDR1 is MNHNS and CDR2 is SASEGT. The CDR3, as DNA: TGTGCCAGCAGTGAATCTCTACGGGTCGGGACAGGGGGTAACACAGATACGCAGTATTTT. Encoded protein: CASSESLRVGTGGNTDTQYF.

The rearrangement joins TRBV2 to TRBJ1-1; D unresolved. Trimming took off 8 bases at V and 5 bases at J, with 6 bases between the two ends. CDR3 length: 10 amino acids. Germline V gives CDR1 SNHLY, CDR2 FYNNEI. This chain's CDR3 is CASGRTEAFF. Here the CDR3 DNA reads TGTGCCAGCGGGCGTACTGAAGCTTTCTTT.

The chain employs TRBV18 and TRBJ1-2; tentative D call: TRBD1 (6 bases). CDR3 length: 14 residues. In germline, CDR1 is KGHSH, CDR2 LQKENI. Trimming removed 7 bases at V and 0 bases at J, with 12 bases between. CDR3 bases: TGTGCCAGCTTTCCCGGACAGTCTAACTATGGCTACACCTTC. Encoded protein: CASFPGQSNYGYTF.